The present T cell receptor (beta chain) was sequenced within a study of blood T cells in healthy people across ages. Trimming took 2 bases from V and 4 from J, leaving 16 bases between them. Germline V CDR1 and CDR2: MGHRA, YSYEKL. The CDR3 covers 16 residues. Study-level results: For the donors, CMV status was unknown and possibly confounded expanded clonotype changes. Across the age range, TCR beta diversity per million T cells fell in a roughly linear way.

This clonotype was recorded once. Its antigen is unidentified. Next came a second PCR, run for about 6 to 11 cycles, which used a sample-barcoded 5' primer along with a J-beta primer mix. Every cDNA molecule carried a tag from a template-switch adaptor bearing 12 random nucleotides. In TCRdb, the 5' RACE reads were re-called with MiXCR into one record per CDR3 protein. The sample includes roughly 1,500,000 distinct CDR3 sequences, 34% of them seen just once. This TCR derives from a woman in her thirties in good health. The V gene is TRBV4-1, the J gene TRBJ2-3; no reliable D call. The source material was blood. CDR3 protein: CASSQPLSSVADTQYF. Written as DNA, the CDR3 is TGCGCCAGCAGCCAACCATTGAGCAGCGTAGCAGATACGCAGTATTTT.